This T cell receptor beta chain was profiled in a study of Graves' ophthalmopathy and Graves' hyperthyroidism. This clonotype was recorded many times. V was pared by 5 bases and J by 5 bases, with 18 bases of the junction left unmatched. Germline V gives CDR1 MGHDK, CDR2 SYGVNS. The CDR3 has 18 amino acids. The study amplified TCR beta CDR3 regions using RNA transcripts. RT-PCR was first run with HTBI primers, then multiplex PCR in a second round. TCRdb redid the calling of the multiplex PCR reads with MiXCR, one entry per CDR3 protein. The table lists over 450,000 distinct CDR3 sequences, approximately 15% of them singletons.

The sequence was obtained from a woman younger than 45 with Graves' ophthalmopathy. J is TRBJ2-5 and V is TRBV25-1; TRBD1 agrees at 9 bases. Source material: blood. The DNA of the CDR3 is TGTGCCAGCAGTCATCCGGGACAGGGAGACCTAGCACGGGAGACCCAGTACTTC. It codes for CASSHPGQGDLARETQYF.